This T cell receptor beta chain emerged from a study of shared clonotypes between healthy human individuals. General study points: The study found lower generation probabilities in non-shared clonotypes than in those shared by all four donors.

The CDR3 runs to 16 residues. Trimming took 5 bases from V and 2 from J; bases not matched to a gene: 6. Germline V gene data show CDR1 as MNHEY and CDR2 as SMNVEV (reference sequence). This clone has only a few counts. Its antigen is currently unknown. Only in-frame clones appear in the TCRdb table, and some are missing; sequencing was by immunoSEQ multiplex PCR. The sample has approximately 240,000 clones; 60% to 70% are singletons. V usage is TRBV27 and J usage is TRBJ1-5; TRBD1 matches at 10 bases. This clonotype originated in a man aged 25 to 40 in good health. Sequencing was carried out using memory CD4+ T cells sorted from blood. The subset: CD45RA-negative fraction. CDR3 amino acids: CASSPRDRGGNQPQHF. In DNA, the CDR3 is TGTGCCAGCAGTCCACGGGACAGGGGTGGCAATCAGCCCCAGCATTTT.